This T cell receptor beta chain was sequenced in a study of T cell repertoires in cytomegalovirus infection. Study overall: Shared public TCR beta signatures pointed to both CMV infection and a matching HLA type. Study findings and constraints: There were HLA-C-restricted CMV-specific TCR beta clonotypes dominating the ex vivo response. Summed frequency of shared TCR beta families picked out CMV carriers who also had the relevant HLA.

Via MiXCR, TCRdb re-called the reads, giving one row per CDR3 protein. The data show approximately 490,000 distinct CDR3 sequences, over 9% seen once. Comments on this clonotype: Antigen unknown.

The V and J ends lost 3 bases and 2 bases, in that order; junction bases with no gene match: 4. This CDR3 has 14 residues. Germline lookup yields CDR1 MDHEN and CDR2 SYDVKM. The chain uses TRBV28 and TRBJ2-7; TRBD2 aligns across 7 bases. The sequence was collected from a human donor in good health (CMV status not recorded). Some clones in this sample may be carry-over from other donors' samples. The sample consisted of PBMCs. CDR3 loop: CASSFLAETYEQYF. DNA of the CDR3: TGTGCCAGCAGTTTCCTAGCGGAGACCTACGAGCAGTACTTC.